This T cell receptor beta chain originates from a study of cytomegalovirus exposure and HLA in healthy donors. The PCR was carried out with 60 Vbeta primers and 13 Jbeta primers. Profiled with immunoSEQ multiplex PCR; TCRdb holds only in-frame clones, not every one. The table shows 150,000 or so clones, with roughly 80% occurring only once. General study results and limits: A cluster of highly shared sequence variants was likely a sequencing artifact. Among donors in an Asian-associated ancestry cluster, a later analysis reportedly found fewer N-insertions than the roughly 610-donor mean. Across all donors, roughly uniform sequencing depth was an assumption of the presence/absence analyses.

Turning to this clone: Its cognate antigen is unknown.

Each donor's status was that of a healthy bone marrow donor. The source of this sequence is a man in his forties in good health and CMV-seropositive. The sample was PBMCs.

The CDR3 sequence is CASSRGETQYF. DNA for the CDR3: TGTGCCAGCAGCCGCGGGGAGACCCAGTACTTC. The gene calls are TRBV7-9 and TRBJ2-5, with D possibly being TRBD2 (5 bases). With 5 bases removed from V and 5 bases from J, the gap between germline ends came to 6 bases. Germline V CDR1 and CDR2: SEHNR, FQNEAQ (reference sequence). This CDR3 region has 11 residues.